The 18 T cell receptor beta chains reported below all come from one sample, sequenced in a study of cytomegalovirus exposure and HLA in healthy donors. Amplification used 60 Vbeta primers and 13 Jbeta primers. The method was immunoSEQ multiplex PCR; TCRdb's version includes in-frame clones alone and lacks a portion of them. The profile shows some 130,000 clones, roughly four fifths of them singletons. The material sequenced was PBMCs. These receptors originate from a woman between 40 and 55 years old in good health and CMV-seropositive.

The chain is built from TRBV6-4 and TRBJ2-6; 7 bases are a match to TRBD1. Looked up from germline, CDR1 is MRHNA and CDR2 is SNTAGT. The V gene end was trimmed by 7 bases and the J gene end by 2 bases; junction bases not matched to a gene: 2. The CDR3 extends over 14 amino acids. Here the CDR3 DNA reads TGTGCCAGCACCGACAGGGCTGGGGCCAACGTCCTGACTTTC. This codes for CASTDRAGANVLTF.

The V call is TRBV5-4, the J call TRBJ1-2, with TRBD1 as a possible D gene (5 bases). Trimming removed 0 bases at V and 8 bases at J, with 14 bases between. Germline V lookup: CDR1 SGHNT, CDR2 YYREEE (reference sequence). The length of the CDR3 is 14 residues. CDR3 bases: TGTGCCAGCAGCTTGGCTGCAAGGGGAGGGGGCTACACCTTC. Translated, it gives CASSLAARGGGYTF.

This clone has more than one count but fewer than ten. The rearrangement joins TRBV19 to TRBJ2-7; 9 bases are shared with TRBD1. Germline V gene data show CDR1 as LNHDA and CDR2 as SQIVND (reference sequence). This CDR3 has 13 residues. The trim removed 4 bases at V and 3 bases at J, leaving 1 base unmatched. In nucleotides, the CDR3 is TGTGCCAGTAGTAGGACAGGGGTCTACGAGCAGTACTTC. Translating it yields CASSRTGVYEQYF.

This clone was seen just once. This chain links TRBV5-1 with TRBJ1-1; 8 bases map to TRBD1. Trimming at V came to 3 bases and at J to 4 bases, leaving 8 bases not matched to a gene. This CDR3 is built from 15 residues. Germline V gene data show CDR1 as SGHRS and CDR2 as YFSETQ. This CDR3 is CASSSGQGVVTEAFF. The CDR3 bases are TGCGCCAGCAGCTCCGGACAGGGCGTCGTCACTGAAGCTTTCTTT. Full variable domain (remainder filled in from reference TRBV5-1 and TRBJ1-1): KAGVTQTPRYLIKTRGQQVTLSCSPISGHRSVSWYQQTPGQGLQFLFEYFSETQRNKGNFPGRFSGRQFSNSRSEMNVSTLELGDSALYLCASSSGQGVVTEAFFGQGTRLTVV.

The genes are TRBV6-4 and TRBJ2-2, with 7 bases lining up with TRBD2. The length of the CDR3 is 14 residues. Looked up from germline, CDR1 is MRHNA and CDR2 is SNTAGT. After removal of 6 bases from V and 3 bases from J, the junction contained 4 bases not matched to a gene. The CDR3 DNA sequence: TGTGCCAGCAGCGCGGGGGACCACACCGGGGAGCTGTTTTTT. Translation gives CASSAGDHTGELFF.

The rearrangement joins TRBV6-5 to TRBJ2-1; D is perhaps TRBD2 (5 bases). V lost 7 bases, J lost 0 bases, and 13 bases lay in between. Germline V gene lookup returns CDR1 MNHEY and CDR2 SVGAGI. This CDR3 comprises 15 residues. The CDR3 loop reads CASTEVGSSYNEQFF. Written as DNA, the CDR3 is TGTGCCAGCACCGAAGTGGGGAGCTCCTACAATGAGCAGTTCTTC.

This clone has just a few counts. This chain connects TRBV2 to TRBJ1-1, with D unresolved. This CDR3 has 14 residues. CDR1 is SNHLY, CDR2 FYNNEI, per germline. V was clipped by 7 bases and J by 11 bases, with 23 bases between them. The CDR3 loop is CASNRGQGPREAFF. The CDR3 nucleotides are TGTGCCAGCAACCGCGGCCAAGGGCCCCGGGAGGCTTTCTTT.

This clone turned up a few times. V is TRBV7-9 and J is TRBJ1-2; D remains ambiguous. Per germline, CDR1 SEHNR and CDR2 FQNEAQ (reference sequence). Trimming removed 0 bases at V and 2 bases at J, with 7 bases between. This CDR3 has 14 amino acids. The CDR3 DNA reads TGTGCCAGCAGCTTAGCAGACGGGAACTATGGCTACACCTTC. The encoded protein is CASSLADGNYGYTF.

CDR3: CASSRAAGTGNTGELFF. The CDR3 bases are TGTGCCAGTAGTAGGGCTGCCGGGACAGGGAACACCGGGGAGCTGTTTTTT. V is TRBV19 and J is TRBJ2-2, with 8 bases identical to TRBD1. The CDR3 has 17 amino acids. V dropped 4 bases and J dropped 1; count of bases not matched to a gene: 8. CDR1 is LNHDA, CDR2 SQIVND, per germline (reference sequence).

A note on this clone: At the DNA level, this CDR3 is encoded by other sequences in the same sample as well. This chain uses TRBV27 with TRBJ2-1; D not resolved. Germline assignment: CDR1 MNHEY and CDR2 SMNVEV (reference sequence). The V and J ends lost 3 bases and 3 bases respectively, with 6 bases between them. The CDR3 runs 13 residues. CDR3 sequence reads: CASSFSSYNEQFF. In nucleotides, the CDR3 is TGTGCCAGCAGTTTCTCTAGCTACAATGAGCAGTTCTTC.

The V gene is TRBV20-1, the J gene TRBJ2-7; D not certain. This CDR3 contains 11 residues. V shed 0 bases and J shed 4 bases, with 4 bases lying between them. Germline V gene sequence: CDR1 DFQATT, CDR2 SNEGSKA (reference sequence). The CDR3 region has the DNA TGCAGTGCTAGAGATTTATACGAGCAGTACTTC. It yields the protein CSARDLYEQYF.

The chain employs TRBV2 and TRBJ2-1, with TRBD2 identical over 8 bases. CDR1 and CDR2 (germline): SNHLY, FYNNEI. CDR3 length equals 15 residues. With V trimmed by 6 bases and J by 0 bases, 4 bases remained unmatched. The CDR3 protein is CASRLAASSYNEQFF. In DNA, the CDR3 is TGTGCCAGCAGACTAGCGGCTAGCTCCTACAATGAGCAGTTCTTC.

This clone was recorded only once. The chain carries TRBV2 and TRBJ1-5; D not resolved. Trimming shortened V by 2 bases and J by 0 bases, and 14 bases separated the two germline ends. CDR1 is SNHLY, CDR2 FYNNEI, per germline. The CDR3 runs 17 residues. The CDR3 DNA is TGTGCCAGCAGTGAATTGGGCCAGAGCTATAGCAATCAGCCCCAGCATTTT. Its translation is CASSELGQSYSNQPQHF.

The gene calls are TRBV5-1 and TRBJ2-3, with D possibly TRBD2 on 5 matching bases. This CDR3 has 15 amino acids. The V gene's germline CDR1 is SGHRS and CDR2 YFSETQ. Trimming took off 5 bases at V and 3 bases at J, with 16 bases between the two ends. The CDR3: CASRVSGMRTDTQYF. DNA for the CDR3: TGCGCCAGCAGAGTATCGGGGATGAGGACAGATACGCAGTATTTT.

The chain joins TRBV19 to TRBJ1-5; D not resolved. The CDR3 covers 13 residues. Germline V gene lookup returns CDR1 LNHDA and CDR2 SQIVND (reference sequence). Trimming took 10 bases from V and 2 from J, leaving 12 bases between them. The CDR3 region has the DNA TGTGCCACTAATGAGGGAGGCAATCAGCCCCAGCATTTT. Its protein product is CATNEGGNQPQHF.

The J gene is TRBJ2-3, the V gene TRBV4-3; D is possibly TRBD2 (6 bases). V lost 0 bases to trimming and J lost 0 bases, with 16 bases between them. This CDR3 is 18 amino acids long. Per germline, CDR1 LGHNA and CDR2 YSLEER. In nucleotides, the CDR3 is TGCGCCAGCAGCCAAGAACCATACAGACTAGTCAGCACAGATACGCAGTATTTT. Its translation is CASSQEPYRLVSTDTQYF.

The table lists this clone with a few counts. The chain carries TRBV6-1 and TRBJ1-1; D is unclear. CDR1 is MNHNS, CDR2 SASEGT, per germline. This CDR3 is 16 amino acids long. Trimming shortened V by 3 bases and J by 0 bases, and 14 bases separated the two germline ends. The chain's CDR3 is CASSDGGTFMNTEAFF. In DNA, the CDR3 is TGTGCCAGCAGTGATGGAGGAACATTCATGAACACTGAAGCTTTCTTT.

This clone was picked up a small number of times. This chain joins TRBV6-5 and TRBJ1-1, with a weak D call TRBD1 (6 bases). Germline CDR1 and CDR2: MNHEY and SVGAGI. The CDR3 consists of 16 residues. The ends were cut back, 0 bases at V and 6 bases at J, with 17 bases in the middle. In DNA, the CDR3 is TGTGCCAGCAGTTACTCACAGGGAGACCCCTCCGCTGAAGCTTTCTTT. It encodes CASSYSQGDPSAEAFF.